This T cell receptor beta chain derives from a study of Ad26.COV2.S vaccination and SARS-CoV-2 variants. Study context: Ad26.COV2.S, an intramuscular injection, was given once or twice 56 days apart. The study, taken as a whole, reports: Analyses of TCR breadth and depth may have underestimated total T cell responses. Vaccine recipients surpassed placebo recipients in spike-specific TCR breadth. Measurement of non-spike TCR breadth gave similar results in vaccine and placebo recipients.

V was clipped by 3 bases and J by 8 bases; unmatched bases: 8. Germline V gene sequence: CDR1 KGHDR, CDR2 SFDVKD. This CDR3 is built from 15 residues. Assay used: immunoSEQ multiplex PCR; TCRdb lists only in-frame clones, some missing. The table records some 300,000 clones, approximately 86% of them present only once. Note on this clone: Its specificity is not known.

Documented treatment: some 19 received Ad26.COV2.S at low or high dose, single or two shots; roughly five received placebo; per-sample allocation not given. Material that was analyzed had been drawn on day 63 after the first vaccine or placebo injection. The genes are TRBV24-1 and TRBJ2-1; 8 nucleotides match TRBD1. The source was peripheral blood, collected in a trial of Ad26.COV2.S vaccine versus placebo. The clonotype comes from a person between 18 and 60 years old who received the Ad26.COV2.S COVID-19 vaccine or a placebo. CDR3 bases: TGTGCCACCAGTGATCCAGGACAGGGACTGGATGAGCAGTTCTTC. Amino acid sequence: CATSDPGQGLDEQFF.